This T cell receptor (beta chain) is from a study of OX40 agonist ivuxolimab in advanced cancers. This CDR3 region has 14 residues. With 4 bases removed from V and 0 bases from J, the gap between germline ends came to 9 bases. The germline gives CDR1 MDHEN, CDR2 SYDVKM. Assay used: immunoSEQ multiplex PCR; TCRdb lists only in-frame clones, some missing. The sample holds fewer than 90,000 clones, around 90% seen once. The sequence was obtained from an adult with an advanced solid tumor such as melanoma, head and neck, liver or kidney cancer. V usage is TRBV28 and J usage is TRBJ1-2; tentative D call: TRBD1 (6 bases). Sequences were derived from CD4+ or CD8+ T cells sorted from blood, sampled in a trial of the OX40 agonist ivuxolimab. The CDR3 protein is CASSSQGANYGYTF. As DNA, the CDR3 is TGTGCCAGCAGTTCACAGGGCGCTAACTATGGCTACACCTTC.